These 6 T cell receptor beta chains were all obtained from the same sample, sequenced in a study of identical twins. Using its own MiXCR run on the 5' RACE reads, TCRdb lists one record per CDR3 protein. The data hold over 250,000 distinct CDR3 sequences, with roughly 9.8% observed a single time. These data are also associated with another study on yellow fever vaccine responses in identical twins.

Sequencing was performed on CD8+ T cells sorted from blood. These receptors were collected from a woman between 18 and 29 years old in good health.

The J gene is TRBJ2-2, the V gene TRBV14, with D hard to call. Germline values: CDR1 SGHDN, CDR2 FVKESK. This CDR3 has 17 amino acids. V was pared by 3 bases and J by 6 bases, with 20 bases between. This CDR3 is CASSQTLDLDRPGELFF. The CDR3 bases are TGTGCCAGCAGCCAGACCCTGGATCTGGACCGACCCGGGGAGCTGTTTTTT.

This clonotype was found many times. The chain employs TRBV4-1 and TRBJ2-1; D possibly corresponds to TRBD2 (5 bases). The V and J ends lost 3 bases and 5 bases respectively, with 8 bases between them. CDR3 length: 13 residues. Germline assignment: CDR1 MGHRA and CDR2 YSYEKL. The CDR3 reads CASSHSANNEQFF. The CDR3 nucleotides read TGCGCCAGCAGCCATAGCGCTAACAATGAGCAGTTCTTC.

V usage is TRBV2 and J usage is TRBJ2-5; D possibly corresponds to TRBD1 (5 bases). V was shortened by 7 bases and J by 5 bases, with 20 bases between the two germline ends. The germline V gene has CDR1 SNHLY and CDR2 FYNNEI. The CDR3 totals 15 residues. CDR3 sequence (DNA): TGTGCCAGCACCACCCTAGGGGTGGTTGGGGAGACCCAGTACTTC. It translates to CASTTLGVVGETQYF.

The rearrangement uses TRBV6-5 and TRBJ2-5; D possibly uses TRBD1 or TRBD2 (6 bases each). CDR3 length equals 19 residues. CDR1 is MNHEY, CDR2 SVGAGI, per germline. Trimming removed 4 bases from V and 3 bases from J, with 27 bases in between. CDR3 in amino acids: CASSLGQGEYRGGKETQYF. In DNA, the CDR3 is TGTGCCAGCAGTTTGGGACAAGGGGAGTATCGAGGCGGGAAAGAGACCCAGTACTTC.

The V call is TRBV30, the J call TRBJ2-3, with D tentatively TRBD1 or TRBD2 (5 bases each). With 3 bases removed from V and 6 bases from J, the gap between germline ends came to 25 bases. The length of the CDR3 is 17 residues. Germline V CDR1 and CDR2: GTSNPN, SVGIG (reference sequence). CDR3 loop: CAWSSIEGTGKGDTQYF. The CDR3 nucleotides are TGTGCCTGGAGCTCCATAGAGGGGACGGGAAAGGGGGATACGCAGTATTTT.

This clonotype was counted a few times. The rearrangement links TRBV29-1 to TRBJ2-7; 8 positions agree with TRBD2. CDR3 length equals 13 residues. CDR1 and CDR2 (germline): SQVTM, ANQGSEA. Unmatched junction bases numbered 8, after V lost 6 bases and J lost 4 bases. The CDR3 sequence is CSVLLAENYEQYF. CDR3 sequence (DNA): TGCAGCGTCTTACTAGCGGAAAATTACGAGCAGTACTTC.